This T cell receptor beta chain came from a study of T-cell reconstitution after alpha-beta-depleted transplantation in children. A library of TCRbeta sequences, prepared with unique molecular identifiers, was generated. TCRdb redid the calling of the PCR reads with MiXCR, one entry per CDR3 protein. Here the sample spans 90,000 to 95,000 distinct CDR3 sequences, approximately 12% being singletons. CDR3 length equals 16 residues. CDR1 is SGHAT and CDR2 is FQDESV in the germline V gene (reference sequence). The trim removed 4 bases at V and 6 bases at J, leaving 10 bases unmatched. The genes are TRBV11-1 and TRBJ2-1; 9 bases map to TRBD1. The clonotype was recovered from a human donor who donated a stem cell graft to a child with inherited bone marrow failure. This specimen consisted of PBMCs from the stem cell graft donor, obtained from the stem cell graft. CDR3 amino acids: CASSSLGTGRSNEQFF. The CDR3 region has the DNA TGTGCCAGCAGCTCCTTAGGGACAGGGAGAAGCAATGAGCAGTTCTTC.